The 14 T cell receptor beta chains below all came from one sample that was sequenced in a study of blood T cells in healthy people across ages. It was with a sample-barcoded 5' primer and a J-beta primer mix that a second PCR of about 6 to 11 cycles was run. Each CDR3 protein is one row after TCRdb ran MiXCR on the 5' RACE reads. The table has around 1.5 million distinct CDR3 sequences, around two fifths seen once. The sample was blood. The receptors originated from a woman aged 18-29 years in good health.

Only a few counts were recorded for this clonotype. The chain uses TRBV12-3 or TRBV12-4 and TRBJ2-5, with unresolved D. V dropped 7 bases and J dropped 4 bases, with 7 bases sitting between them. The CDR3 totals 11 residues. CDR3 coding DNA: TGTGCCAGCATGGAGATAGAGACCCAGTACTTC. Translating it yields CASMEIETQYF.

Only a few counts were recorded for this clonotype. The chain carries TRBV20-1 and TRBJ2-4; D unclear. The V and J ends lost 0 bases and 5 bases respectively, with 11 bases between them. Germline V gene lookup returns CDR1 DFQATT and CDR2 SNEGSKA (reference sequence). The CDR3 has 14 residues. CDR3 DNA: TGCAGTGCTAGAGAGGGGTCGGATCAAAACATTCAGTACTTC. Translating it yields CSAREGSDQNIQYF.

This clonotype was seen a handful of times. The V call is TRBV20-1, the J call TRBJ2-7; 10 nucleotides align to TRBD2. This CDR3 is built from 14 residues. The germline CDR1 and CDR2 sequences are DFQATT and SNEGSKA (reference sequence). Trimming cost V 3 bases and J 3 bases; bases outside gene matches: 5. The CDR3 region is CSASQTSGNYEQYF. CDR3 sequence (DNA): TGCAGTGCTAGCCAAACTAGCGGGAACTACGAGCAGTACTTC.

Comments on this clonotype: At one end the junction does not follow the germline gene, possibly because of a read error. The chain couples TRBV4-1 to TRBJ2-1; no firm D call. Germline CDR1 and CDR2: MGHRA and YSYEKL. The CDR3 extends over 13 amino acids. Here the CDR3 reads CAGSQLQDNEQFF. For the CDR3, the DNA is TGCGCCGGCAGCCAATTACAAGACAATGAGCAGTTCTTC.

This chain connects TRBV10-3 to TRBJ2-2, with TRBD1 matching over 8 bases. Germline V gives CDR1 ENHRY, CDR2 SYGVKD. The V and J ends lost 2 bases and 1 base, in that order; junction bases with no gene match: 3. This CDR3 has 16 amino acids. The CDR3 DNA reads as TGTGCCATCAGTGAGACCGGGACAGGGAACACCGGGGAGCTGTTTTTT. Translation: CAISETGTGNTGELFF.

In this sample, this clonotype turned up a few times. V and J are TRBV27 and TRBJ2-7, with D possibly TRBD2 on 6 matching bases. The CDR3 is made up of 18 amino acids. Looked up from germline, CDR1 is MNHEY and CDR2 is SMNVEV (reference sequence). Trimming pared 2 bases from V and 0 bases from J, leaving 20 bases between. CDR3 protein: CASSLRAGLAETSYEQYF. The CDR3 bases are TGTGCCAGCAGTTTAAGGGCGGGATTAGCGGAGACCTCCTACGAGCAGTACTTC.

This clonotype came up a few times. V usage is TRBV5-1 and J usage is TRBJ2-3, with D possibly matching TRBD2 (6 bases). Germline V gives CDR1 SGHRS, CDR2 YFSETQ. V gave up 0 bases and J gave up 5 bases, with 16 bases separating them. The CDR3 is made up of 16 amino acids. CDR3 loop: CASSLGTTSRGDTQYF. The CDR3 nucleotides read TGCGCCAGCAGCTTGGGGACTACCAGCAGAGGAGATACGCAGTATTTT.

V usage is TRBV7-9 and J usage is TRBJ2-2, with 7 bases identical to TRBD1. The ends lost 4 bases at V and 3 bases at J; junction bases unmatched: 14. There are 18 residues in the CDR3. Germline V gene lookup returns CDR1 SEHNR and CDR2 FQNEAQ (reference sequence). The chain's CDR3 is CASSSSSRTGGDTGELFF. CDR3 DNA sequence: TGTGCCAGCAGCTCCTCTTCCCGGACAGGAGGAGACACCGGGGAGCTGTTTTTT.

The chain has TRBV12-3 or TRBV12-4 and TRBJ1-5; 8 bases map to TRBD1. V trimming: 2 bases; J trimming: 3 bases; junction bases outside the gene matches: 3. The CDR3 covers 15 residues. As DNA, the CDR3 is TGTGCCAGCAGTTTACAGGGGGCTTTCAATCAGCCCCAGCATTTT. It yields the protein CASSLQGAFNQPQHF.

The V gene is TRBV10-3, the J gene TRBJ2-5, with 10 bases lining up with TRBD1. This CDR3 region has 14 residues. Germline V gene sequence: CDR1 ENHRY, CDR2 SYGVKD. V gave up 3 bases and J gave up 13 bases; unmatched junction bases: 11. CDR3 nucleotide sequence: TGTGCCATCAGTGAATCCTCCGGGACAGGGGTTACGTACTTC. Translated, it gives CAISESSGTGVTYF.

The gene calls are TRBV25-1 and TRBJ2-3; 7 bases fit TRBD1. The CDR3 is made up of 15 amino acids. The ends lost 5 bases at V and 2 bases at J; junction bases unmatched: 7. Germline CDR1 and CDR2: MGHDK and SYGVNS. The CDR3 coding sequence is TGTGCCAGCAGTAACAGGGGCCCGGACACAGATACGCAGTATTTT. Amino acids: CASSNRGPDTDTQYF.

The table lists this clonotype with many counts. The chain is built from TRBV4-1 and TRBJ2-5, with a tentative D call TRBD2 (6 bases). This CDR3 has 15 amino acids. CDR1 and CDR2 from the germline V gene are MGHRA and YSYEKL. Trimming took off 4 bases at V and 5 bases at J, with 17 bases between the two ends. DNA for the CDR3: TGCGCCAGCAGCCCCCGAGCTAGCGAGGTGGAGACCCAGTACTTC. Protein: CASSPRASEVETQYF.

This clonotype was seen many times. The J gene is TRBJ2-7, the V gene TRBV20-1; either TRBD1 or TRBD2 may fit D (5 bases each). Germline CDR1 is DFQATT and CDR2 is SNEGSKA (reference sequence). There are 14 residues in the CDR3. The germline V and J ends were trimmed by 6 bases and 2 bases, with 17 bases remaining between them. The CDR3 sequence is CSAHSGTSTYEQYF. The CDR3 DNA reads TGCAGTGCGCACTCCGGGACGTCGACCTACGAGCAGTACTTC.

CDR3 in DNA: TGCAGCGTCCCCCCGGGGCATAACTATGGCTACACCTTC. It specifies CSVPPGHNYGYTF. The chain joins TRBV29-1 to TRBJ1-2, with D perhaps matching TRBD1 (5 bases). The CDR3 contains 13 residues. V lost 6 bases to trimming and J lost 1 base, with 12 bases between them. The germline CDR1 and CDR2 sequences are SQVTM and ANQGSEA. Full variable domain (outside the CDR3, taken from reference TRBV29-1 and TRBJ1-2): SAVISQKPSRDICQRGTSLTIQCQVDSQVTMMFWYRQQPGQSLTLIATANQGSEATYESGFVIDKFPISRPNLTFSTLTVSNMSPEDSSIYLCSVPPGHNYGYTFGSGTRLTVV.